This T cell receptor (beta chain) was sequenced in a study of metastatic and nonmetastatic thyroid tumors. The overall study: Repertoires from malignant and benign thyroid patients were compared across blood and tumor or nodule tissue.

This clone was recorded many times. Its antigen is undetermined. Germline V gene lookup returns CDR1 LNHDA and CDR2 SQIVND (reference sequence). The CDR3 covers 16 residues. J lost 3 bases, V lost 1 base, and 9 bases had no gene match. Findings of the study overall: Significantly higher TCR beta diversity was reportedly seen in malignant thyroid tumors than benign nodules, in blood and tumor.

In the study's own analysis: CDR3 was compared across clinicopathological groups, and the resulting differences were used to build a distant-metastasis classifier for papillary thyroid cancer. TCRdb re-called the PCR reads through MiXCR. The V and J calls and clone size are TCRdb's, not the authors'. The sample records approximately 17,000 clones, under 30% being singletons. All patients were treatment-naive before thyroid surgery. The source of this sequence is a female donor with papillary thyroid cancer or a benign thyroid nodule (not recorded which). Some clones in this sample may be carry-over from other donors' samples. The sample consisted of tumor tissue. The rearrangement links TRBV19 to TRBJ2-7; 7 positions match TRBD1. As DNA, the CDR3 is TGTGCCAGTAGTATAGTAGGGCGGCAGGGGGACTACGAGCAGTACTTC. It codes for CASSIVGRQGDYEQYF.